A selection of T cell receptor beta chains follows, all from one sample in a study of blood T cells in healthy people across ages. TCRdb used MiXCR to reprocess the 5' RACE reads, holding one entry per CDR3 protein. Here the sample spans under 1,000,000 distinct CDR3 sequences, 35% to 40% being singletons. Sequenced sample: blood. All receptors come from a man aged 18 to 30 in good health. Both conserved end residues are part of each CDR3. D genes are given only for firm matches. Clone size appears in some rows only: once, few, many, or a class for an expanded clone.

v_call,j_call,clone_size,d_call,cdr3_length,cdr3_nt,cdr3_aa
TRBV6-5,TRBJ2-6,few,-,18,TGTGCCAGCAGTTACTCGGACCAAGATTTATCTGGGGCCAACGTCCTGACTTTC,CASSYSDQDLSGANVLTF
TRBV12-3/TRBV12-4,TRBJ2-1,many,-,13,TGTGCCAGCAGTTCGCGGGTGTACAATGAGCAGTTCTTC,CASSSRVYNEQFF
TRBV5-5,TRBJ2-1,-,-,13,TGTGCCAGCAGCTTCGGACGGTACCCGACCCAGTTCTTC,CASSFGRYPTQFF
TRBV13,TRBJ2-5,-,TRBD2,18,TGTGCCAGCAGCTTAGGTTTCCGCCGGCTTGGGGGGGGAGAGACCCAGTACTTC,CASSLGFRRLGGGETQYF
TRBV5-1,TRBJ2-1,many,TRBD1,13,TGCGCCAGCAGCACGGGACAGGGCAATGAGCAGTTCTTC,CASSTGQGNEQFF
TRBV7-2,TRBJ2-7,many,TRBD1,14,TGTGCCAACGGGACAGGGTTAAAGAATTACGAGCAGTACTTC,CANGTGLKNYEQYF
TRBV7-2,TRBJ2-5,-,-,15,TGTGCCAGCAGCTTAAACAGCGGGGAGGGGGAGGCCCAGTACTTC,CASSLNSGEGEAQYF
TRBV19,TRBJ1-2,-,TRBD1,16,TGTGCCAGTAAGGAGCCGGGACAGGGATCGGTCTATGGCTACACCTTC,CASKEPGQGSVYGYTF
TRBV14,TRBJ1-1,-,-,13,TGTGCCAGCAGCCAAGTGGAAGGCACTGAAGCTTTCTTT,CASSQVEGTEAFF
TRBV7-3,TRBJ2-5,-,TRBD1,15,TGTGCCAACAGCCCCGGGACAGGGGCGAACAATGAGCAGTACTTC,CANSPGTGANNEQYF
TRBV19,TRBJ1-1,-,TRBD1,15,TGTGCCAGTAGTATAAACGGACAGGGTAACACTGAAGCTTTCTTT,CASSINGQGNTEAFF
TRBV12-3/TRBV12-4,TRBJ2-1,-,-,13,TGTGCCAGCAGTGCGACAGTGTACAATGAGCAGTTCTTC,CASSATVYNEQFF
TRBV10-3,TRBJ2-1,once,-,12,TGTGCCATCAGTGAGAGGACGGTAAAGCAGTTCTTC,CAISERTVKQFF
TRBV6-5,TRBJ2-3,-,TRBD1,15,TGTACCAGCAGTAAGCCGGGACAGATAGCAGATACGCAGTATTTT,CTSSKPGQIADTQYF
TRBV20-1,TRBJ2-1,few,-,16,TGCAGTGCTAGAGATTGCCCATTTTGGTCCTACAATGAGCAGTTCTTC,CSARDCPFWSYNEQFF
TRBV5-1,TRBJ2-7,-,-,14,TGCGCCAGCAGCTTGTCCACCGTTTCCTACGAGCAGTACTTC,CASSLSTVSYEQYF
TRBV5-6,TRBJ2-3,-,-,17,TGTGCCAGCAGCTCAAGGCTTCGGGCGTCCCTCACAGATACGCAGTATTTT,CASSSRLRASLTDTQYF
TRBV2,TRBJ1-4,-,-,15,TGTGCCAGCAATCCGTACAGCGCAACTAATGAAAAACTGTTTTTT,CASNPYSATNEKLFF
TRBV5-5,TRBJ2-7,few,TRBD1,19,TGTGCCAGCAGCTTGTATACAGGGGGCTTTAGAATAAGGTCCTACGAGCAGTACTTC,CASSLYTGGFRIRSYEQYF
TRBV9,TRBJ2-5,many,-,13,TGTGCCAGCAGCGTAGCCAGCCAGGAGACCCAGTACTTC,CASSVASQETQYF
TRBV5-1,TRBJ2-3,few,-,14,TGCGCCACGGCCGAGGTCGGGGAAGCAGATACGCAGTATTTT,CATAEVGEADTQYF
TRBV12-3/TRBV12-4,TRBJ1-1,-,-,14,TGTGCCAGCAACCTCAGGGGACTGAACACTGAAGCTTTCTTT,CASNLRGLNTEAFF
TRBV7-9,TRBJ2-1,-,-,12,TGTGCCAGCAGCTTAGTGCAGGAGACCCAGTTCTTC,CASSLVQETQFF
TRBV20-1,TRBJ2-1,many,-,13,TGCAGTGCTCGGTCGGGAGAGATACGTGAGCAGTTCTTC,CSARSGEIREQFF
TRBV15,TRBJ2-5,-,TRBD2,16,TGTGCCACCAGCAGAGAAATCGTCGGGGGGGCCAATGAGCAGTACTTC,CATSREIVGGANEQYF
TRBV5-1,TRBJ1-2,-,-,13,TGCGCCAGCAGCGTGAGCCGCGACGGCAGCTACACCTTC,CASSVSRDGSYTF
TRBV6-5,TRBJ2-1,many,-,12,TGTGCCAGCATGGCCAGTAAGGATGAGCAGTTCTTC,CASMASKDEQFF
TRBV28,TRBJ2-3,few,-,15,TGTGCCAGCAATCCCGACGGGGGAAGCACAGATACGCAGTATTTT,CASNPDGGSTDTQYF
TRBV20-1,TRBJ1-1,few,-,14,TGCAGTGCTCCTATGGACTATTCCAACACTGAAGCTTTCTTT,CSAPMDYSNTEAFF
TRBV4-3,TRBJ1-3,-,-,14,TGCGCCAGCAGCCAAGATAGGAGGGGAAACACCATATATTTT,CASSQDRRGNTIYF
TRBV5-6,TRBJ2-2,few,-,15,TGTGCCAGCAGCTTGGCCAAGGGTAAAACCGGGGAGCTGTTTTTT,CASSLAKGKTGELFF
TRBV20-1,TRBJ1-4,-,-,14,TGCAGTGCTAGCCCCGGAGCAACTAATGAAAAACTGTTTTTT,CSASPGATNEKLFF